This TCR beta chain was captured by sequencing in a study of T-cell reconstitution after alpha-beta-depleted transplantation in children. Notes on the study in general: T-cell numbers and diversity, one year after transplant, stemmed largely from T cells that were newly produced. It was reported that alpha-beta T cells came from several hundred expanded graft clones (about two months after transplant).

Unique molecular identifiers were used in preparing the TCRbeta library. Via MiXCR, TCRdb re-called the PCR reads, giving one row per CDR3 protein. This table holds about 300,000 distinct CDR3 sequences, roughly 7.8% found once. This clonotype appeared many times. Its cognate antigen is unknown. The germline V gene encodes CDR1 DFQATT and CDR2 SNEGSKA (reference sequence). Trimming took off 3 bases at V and 3 bases at J, with 14 bases between the two ends. The CDR3 contains 15 residues. The starting material was peripheral blood, obtained 360 days after TCRalphabeta/CD19-depleted stem cell transplant. The chain is built from TRBV20-1 and TRBJ2-2; possible D gene TRBD2, 6 bases. This receptor was identified in a female patient younger than 10 who had a stem cell transplant for Fanconi anemia, so the T cells may come from the graft donor. Here the CDR3 reads CSARRSGVHTGELFF. In DNA form, the CDR3 reads TGCAGTGCTAGGAGGTCGGGGGTTCACACCGGGGAGCTGTTTTTT.